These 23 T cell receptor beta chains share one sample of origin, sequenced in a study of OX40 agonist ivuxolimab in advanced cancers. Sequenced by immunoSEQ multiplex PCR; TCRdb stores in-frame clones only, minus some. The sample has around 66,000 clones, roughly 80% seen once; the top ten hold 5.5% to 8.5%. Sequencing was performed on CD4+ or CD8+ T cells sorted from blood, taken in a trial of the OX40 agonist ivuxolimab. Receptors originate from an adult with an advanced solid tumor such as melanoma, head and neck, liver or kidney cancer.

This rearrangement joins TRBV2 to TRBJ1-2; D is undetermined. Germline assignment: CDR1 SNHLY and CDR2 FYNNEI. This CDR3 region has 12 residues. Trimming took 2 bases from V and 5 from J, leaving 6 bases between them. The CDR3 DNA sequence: TGTGCCAGCAGTGAATCGGGGTATGGCTACACCTTC. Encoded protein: CASSESGYGYTF. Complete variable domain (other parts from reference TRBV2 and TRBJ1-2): EPEVTQTPSHQVTQMGQEVILRCVPISNHLYFYWYRQILGQKVEFLVSFYNNEISEKSEIFDDQFSVERPDGSNFTLKIRSTKLEDSAMYFCASSESGYGYTFGSGTRLTVV.

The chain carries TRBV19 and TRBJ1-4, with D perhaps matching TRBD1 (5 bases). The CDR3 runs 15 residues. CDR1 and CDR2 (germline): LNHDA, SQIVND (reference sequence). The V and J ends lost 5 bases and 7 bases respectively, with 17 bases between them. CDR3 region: CASSLGTLGGEKLFF. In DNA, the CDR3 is TGTGCCAGTAGTCTCGGCACTCTCGGGGGTGAAAAACTGTTTTTT.

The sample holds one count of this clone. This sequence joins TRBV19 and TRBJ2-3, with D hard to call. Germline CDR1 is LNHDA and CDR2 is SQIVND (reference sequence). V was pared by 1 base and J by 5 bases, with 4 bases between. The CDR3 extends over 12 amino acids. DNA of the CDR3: TGTGCCAGTAGTATAGGGGGAGATACGCAGTATTTT. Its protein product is CASSIGGDTQYF. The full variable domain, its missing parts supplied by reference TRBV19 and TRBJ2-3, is DGGITQSPKYLFRKEGQNVTLSCEQNLNHDAMYWYRQDPGQGLRLIYYSQIVNDFQKGDIAEGYSVSREKKESFPLTVTSAQKNPTAFYLCASSIGGDTQYFGPGTRLTVL.

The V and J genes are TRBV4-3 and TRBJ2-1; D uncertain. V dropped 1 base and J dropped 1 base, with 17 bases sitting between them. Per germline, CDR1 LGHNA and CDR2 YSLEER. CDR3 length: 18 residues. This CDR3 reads CASSQANQVGFSYNEQFF. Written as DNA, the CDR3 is TGCGCCAGCAGCCAAGCTAATCAGGTAGGGTTTTCCTACAATGAGCAGTTCTTC.

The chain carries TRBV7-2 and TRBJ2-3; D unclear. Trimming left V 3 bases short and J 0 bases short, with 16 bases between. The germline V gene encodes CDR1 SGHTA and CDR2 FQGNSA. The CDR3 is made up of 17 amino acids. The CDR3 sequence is CASSFPLIQTSTDTQYF. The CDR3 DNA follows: TGTGCCAGCAGCTTCCCCCTCATCCAAACTAGCACAGATACGCAGTATTTT. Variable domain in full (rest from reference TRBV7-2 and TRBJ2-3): GAGVSQSPSNKVTEKGKDVELRCDPISGHTALYWYRQSLGQGLEFLIYFQGNSAPDKSGLPSDRFSAERTGGSVSTLTIQRTQQEDSAVYLCASSFPLIQTSTDTQYFGPGTRLTVL.

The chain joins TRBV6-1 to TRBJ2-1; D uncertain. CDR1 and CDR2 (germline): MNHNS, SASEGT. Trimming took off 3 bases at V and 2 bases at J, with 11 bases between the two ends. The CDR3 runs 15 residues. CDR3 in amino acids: CASSDYAGPYNEQFF. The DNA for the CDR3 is TGTGCCAGCAGTGACTACGCTGGGCCCTACAATGAGCAGTTCTTC.

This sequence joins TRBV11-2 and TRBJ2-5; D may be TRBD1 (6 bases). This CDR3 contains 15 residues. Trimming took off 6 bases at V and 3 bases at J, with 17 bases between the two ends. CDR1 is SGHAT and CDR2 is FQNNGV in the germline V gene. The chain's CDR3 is CASSNGRRGEETQYF. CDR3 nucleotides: TGTGCCAGCAGTAACGGGCGCAGGGGAGAAGAGACCCAGTACTTC.

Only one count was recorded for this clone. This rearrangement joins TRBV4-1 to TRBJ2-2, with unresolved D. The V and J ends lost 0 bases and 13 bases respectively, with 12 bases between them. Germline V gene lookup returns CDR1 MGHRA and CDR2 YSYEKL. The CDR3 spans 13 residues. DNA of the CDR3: TGCGCCAGCAGCCAAGATCGTGGCACCACGCTGTTTTTT. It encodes CASSQDRGTTLFF.

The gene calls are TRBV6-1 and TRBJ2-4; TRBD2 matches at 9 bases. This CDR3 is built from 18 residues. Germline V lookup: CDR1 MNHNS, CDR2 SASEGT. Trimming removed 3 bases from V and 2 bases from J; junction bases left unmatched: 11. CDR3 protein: CASSDLPGAGGPKNIQYF. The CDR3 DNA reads TGTGCCAGCAGTGATCTTCCCGGGGCGGGAGGGCCCAAAAACATTCAGTACTTC.

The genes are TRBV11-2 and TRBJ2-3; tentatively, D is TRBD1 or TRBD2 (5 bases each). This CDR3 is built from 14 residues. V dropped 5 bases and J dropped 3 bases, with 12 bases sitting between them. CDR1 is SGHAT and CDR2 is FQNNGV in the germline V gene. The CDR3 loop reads CASSPGRATDTQYF. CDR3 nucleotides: TGTGCCAGCAGCCCGGGACGAGCAACAGATACGCAGTATTTT.

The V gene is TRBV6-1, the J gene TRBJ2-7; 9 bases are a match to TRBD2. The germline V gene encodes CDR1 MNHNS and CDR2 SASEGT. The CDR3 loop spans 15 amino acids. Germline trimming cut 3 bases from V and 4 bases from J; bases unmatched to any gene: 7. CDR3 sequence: CASSDEGGRAYEQYF. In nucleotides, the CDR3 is TGTGCCAGCAGTGATGAGGGCGGGAGGGCTTACGAGCAGTACTTC.

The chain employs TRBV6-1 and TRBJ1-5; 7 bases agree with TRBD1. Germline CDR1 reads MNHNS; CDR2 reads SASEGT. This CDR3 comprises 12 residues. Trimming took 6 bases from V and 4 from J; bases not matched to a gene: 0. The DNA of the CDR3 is TGTGCCAGCAGGACAGGGAATCAGCCCCAGCATTTT. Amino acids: CASRTGNQPQHF.

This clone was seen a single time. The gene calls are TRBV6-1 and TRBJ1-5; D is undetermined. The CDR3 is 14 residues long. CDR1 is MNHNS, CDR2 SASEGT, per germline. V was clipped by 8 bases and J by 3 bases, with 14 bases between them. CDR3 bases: TGTGCCAGCCGAGCACAAAGCTCCAATCAGCCCCAGCATTTT. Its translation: CASRAQSSNQPQHF.

CDR3 nucleotides: TGTGCCAGCAGCTTCTTCGCGAAGGATACGCAGTATTTT. It yields the protein CASSFFAKDTQYF. J is TRBJ2-3 and V is TRBV5-4; D is ambiguous. Germline CDR1 is SGHNT and CDR2 is YYREEE (reference sequence). The V and J ends lost 2 bases and 6 bases respectively, with 10 bases between them. The length of the CDR3 is 13 residues. Complete variable domain (other parts from reference TRBV5-4 and TRBJ2-3): ETGVTQSPTHLIKTRGQQVTLRCSSQSGHNTVSWYQQALGQGPQFIFQYYREEENGRGNFPPRFSGLQFPNYSSELNVNALELDDSALYLCASSFFAKDTQYFGPGTRLTVL.

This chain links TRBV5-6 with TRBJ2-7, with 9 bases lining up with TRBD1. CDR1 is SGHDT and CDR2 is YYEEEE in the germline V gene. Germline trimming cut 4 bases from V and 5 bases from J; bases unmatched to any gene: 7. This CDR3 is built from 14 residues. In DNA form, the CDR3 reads TGTGCCAGCAGCGCCCGCCGGGACAGGGACGAGCAGTACTTC. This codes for CASSARRDRDEQYF.

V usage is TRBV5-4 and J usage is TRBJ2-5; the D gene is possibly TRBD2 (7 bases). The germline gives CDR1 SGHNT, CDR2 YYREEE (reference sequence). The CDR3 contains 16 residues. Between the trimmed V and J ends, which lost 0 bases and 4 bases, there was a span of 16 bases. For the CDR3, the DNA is TGTGCCAGCAGCTTGGATGGTCTAGGGGGGGGAGAGACCCAGTACTTC. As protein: CASSLDGLGGGETQYF.

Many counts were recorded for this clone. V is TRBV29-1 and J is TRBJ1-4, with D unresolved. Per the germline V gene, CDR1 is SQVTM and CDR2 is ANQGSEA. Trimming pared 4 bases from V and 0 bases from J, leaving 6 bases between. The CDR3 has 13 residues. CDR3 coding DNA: TGCAGCGTTGTAAGTCCAACTAATGAAAAACTGTTTTTT. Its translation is CSVVSPTNEKLFF.

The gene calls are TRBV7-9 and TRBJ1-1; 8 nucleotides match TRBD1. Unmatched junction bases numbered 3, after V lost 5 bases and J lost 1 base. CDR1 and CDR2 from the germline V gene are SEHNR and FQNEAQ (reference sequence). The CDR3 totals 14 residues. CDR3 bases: TGTGCCAGCAGCGACAGGGGCCCGAACACTGAAGCTTTCTTT. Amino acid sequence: CASSDRGPNTEAFF.

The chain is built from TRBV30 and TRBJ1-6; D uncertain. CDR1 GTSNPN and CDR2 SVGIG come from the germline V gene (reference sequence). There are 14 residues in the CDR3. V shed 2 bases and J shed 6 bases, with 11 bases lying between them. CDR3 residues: CAWSLPGPNSPLHF. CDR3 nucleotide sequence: TGTGCCTGGAGTCTCCCGGGCCCTAATTCACCCCTCCACTTT. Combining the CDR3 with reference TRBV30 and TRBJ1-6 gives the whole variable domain SQTIHQWPATLVQPVGSPLSLECTVEGTSNPNLYWYRQAAGRGLQLLFYSVGIGQISSEVPQNLSASRPQDRQFILSSKKLLLSDSGFYLCAWSLPGPNSPLHFGNGTRLTVT.

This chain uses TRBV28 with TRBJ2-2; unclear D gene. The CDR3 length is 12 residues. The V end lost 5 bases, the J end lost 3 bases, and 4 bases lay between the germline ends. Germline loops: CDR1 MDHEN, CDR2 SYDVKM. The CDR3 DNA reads TGTGCCAGCAGTCAGCACACCGGGGAGCTGTTTTTT. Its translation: CASSQHTGELFF.

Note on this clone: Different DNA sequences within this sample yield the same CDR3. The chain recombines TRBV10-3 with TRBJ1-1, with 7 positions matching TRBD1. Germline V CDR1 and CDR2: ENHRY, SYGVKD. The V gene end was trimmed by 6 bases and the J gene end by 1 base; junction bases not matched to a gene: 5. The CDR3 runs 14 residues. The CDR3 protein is CAIRDRLENTEAFF. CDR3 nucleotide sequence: TGTGCCATCAGGGACAGGCTGGAGAACACTGAAGCTTTCTTT.

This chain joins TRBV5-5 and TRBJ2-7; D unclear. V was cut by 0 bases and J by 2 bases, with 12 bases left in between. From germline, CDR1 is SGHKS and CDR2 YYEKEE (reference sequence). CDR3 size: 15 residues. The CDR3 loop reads CASSLDGRGTYEQYF. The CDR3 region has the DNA TGTGCCAGCAGCTTGGACGGTCGCGGCACCTACGAGCAGTACTTC.

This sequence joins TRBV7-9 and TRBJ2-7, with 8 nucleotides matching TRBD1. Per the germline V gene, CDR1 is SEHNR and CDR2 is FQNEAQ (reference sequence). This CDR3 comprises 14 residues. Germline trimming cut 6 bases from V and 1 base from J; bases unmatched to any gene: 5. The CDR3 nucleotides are TGTGCCAGCAGATCGACAGGGGAGTCCTACGAGCAGTACTTC. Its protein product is CASRSTGESYEQYF.